What follows are 10 T cell receptor beta chains derived from one specimen sequenced in a study of control samples from healthy donors and cancer patients. Assay: immunoSEQ multiplex PCR; the TCRdb copy retains only in-frame clones and omits some. Listed are around 190,000 clones; 2.2% falls within the top ten. The specimen was blood. These receptors were taken from a woman aged 25 to 39 in good health.

The V call is TRBV28, the J call TRBJ1-1, with a tentative D call TRBD1 (5 bases). CDR3 length: 14 residues. The germline V gene encodes CDR1 MDHEN and CDR2 SYDVKM. V lost 2 bases and J 5 bases, leaving 12 bases between the germline ends. CDR3 residues: CASSLTLGGTEAFF. In nucleotides, the CDR3 is TGTGCCAGCAGTTTAACACTGGGGGGGACTGAAGCTTTCTTT.

J is TRBJ1-5 and V is TRBV15; the D is unclear. The V gene lost 10 bases and the J gene lost 0 bases, with 16 bases spanning the gap. The germline V gene encodes CDR1 LNHNV and CDR2 YYDKDF (reference sequence). CDR3 length: 15 amino acids. The CDR3 loop reads CAIADGGYSNQPQHF. In nucleotides, the CDR3 is TGTGCCATCGCGGACGGAGGATATAGCAATCAGCCCCAGCATTTT.

The J gene is TRBJ2-7, the V gene TRBV11-2; 7 bases align to TRBD1. The CDR3 length is 15 residues. V lost 5 bases to trimming and J lost 4 bases; unmatched junction nucleotides: 11. In germline, CDR1 is SGHAT, CDR2 FQNNGV. CDR3 nucleotides: TGTGCCAGCAGCACCAATCCCGGGACAGTTTACGAGCAGTACTTC. It yields the protein CASSTNPGTVYEQYF.

This sequence joins TRBV12-3 or TRBV12-4 and TRBJ1-1; D is unresolved. The V and J ends lost 3 bases and 8 bases respectively, with 13 bases between them. This CDR3 has 13 amino acids. Here the CDR3 reads CASSLVQGGEAFF. CDR3 DNA sequence: TGTGCCAGCAGTTTGGTCCAAGGCGGAGAAGCTTTCTTT.

This rearrangement joins TRBV29-1 to TRBJ2-3; 7 bases match TRBD2. Germline-derived CDR1 and CDR2 are SQVTM and ANQGSEA. This CDR3 comprises 13 residues. Losses at the gene ends were 2 bases for V and 1 base for J; bases not matched to a gene: 0. The CDR3 DNA follows: TGCAGCGTTGAACTAGCGGGCACAGATACGCAGTATTTT. It translates to CSVELAGTDTQYF.

This chain joins TRBV3-1 (or the pseudogene TRBV3-2) and TRBJ1-5, with no clear D. Germline lookup yields CDR1 LGHDT and CDR2 YNNKEL (reference sequence). Trimming took 1 base from V and 4 from J, leaving 5 bases between them. The CDR3 spans 13 residues. The DNA for the CDR3 is TGTGCCAGCAGCCAAGGGCAGAATCAGCCCCAGCATTTT. Translated, it gives CASSQGQNQPQHF.

Here the CDR3 DNA reads TGTGCCAGCAGTATGAAGGGCATTCAGTACTTC. Its protein product is CASSMKGIQYF. The genes are TRBV2 and TRBJ2-4; unclear D gene. Germline V lookup: CDR1 SNHLY, CDR2 FYNNEI. There are 11 residues in the CDR3. V lost 5 bases, J lost 9 bases, and 8 bases lay in between.

The rearrangement links TRBV7-3 to TRBJ2-1; 9 bases fit TRBD1. Germline lookup yields CDR1 SGHTA and CDR2 FQGTGA. The CDR3 is made up of 14 amino acids. J was trimmed by 5 bases and V by 5 bases; bases with no gene match: 4. The CDR3: CASSVGQGNNEQFF. For the CDR3, the DNA is TGTGCCAGCAGCGTAGGACAGGGGAACAATGAGCAGTTCTTC. The full variable domain, rest sourced from reference TRBV7-3 and TRBJ2-1, is GAGVSQTPSNKVTEKGKYVELRCDPISGHTALYWYRQSLGQGPEFLIYFQGTGAADDSGLPNDRFFAVRPEGSVSTLKIQRTERGDSAVYLCASSVGQGNNEQFFGPGTRLTVL.

The V and J genes are TRBV7-2 and TRBJ1-5; 7 nucleotides agree with TRBD1. This CDR3 has 12 amino acids. Germline CDR1 and CDR2: SGHTA and FQGNSA. With V trimmed by 10 bases and J by 4 bases, 4 bases remained unmatched. The CDR3 nucleotides are TGTGCCACCGAGGACAGGAATCAGCCCCAGCATTTT. Translation: CATEDRNQPQHF.

The chain uses TRBV7-9 and TRBJ2-1, with D perhaps matching TRBD2 (5 bases). Looked up from germline, CDR1 is SEHNR and CDR2 is FQNEAQ (reference sequence). The germline V and J ends were trimmed by 0 bases and 7 bases, with 10 bases remaining between them. CDR3 length: 14 amino acids. The CDR3 coding sequence is TGTGCCAGCAGCTTAGCGGGCCCGGGGAATGAGCAGTTCTTC. Translated, it gives CASSLAGPGNEQFF.